These 2 T cell receptor beta chains were sequenced from one sample in a study of Tregs in tolerant kidney transplant recipients. Method: immunoSEQ multiplex PCR; TCRdb's copy keeps in-frame clones and lacks some. The profile shows about 52,000 clones, 90% to 95% of them singletons. The nonmyeloablative bone marrow transplants came from related graft donors, with transient mixed chimerism. Sequencing used CD8+ T cells from blood (PBMCs), obtained 24 months after the transplant. These receptors originate from a human patient who received a combined kidney and bone marrow transplant. Some T cells may be supplied by the graft donor.

J is TRBJ1-2 and V is TRBV13; the match to TRBD1 covers 8 bases. Trimming removed 2 bases from V and 3 bases from J; junction bases left unmatched: 11. CDR3 length: 17 residues. CDR1 and CDR2 from the germline V gene are PRHDT and FYEKMQ (reference sequence). CDR3 DNA: TGTGCCAGCAGCTTAATTGGCCCCAGGGGGCTGCACTATGGCTACACCTTC. Amino acid sequence: CASSLIGPRGLHYGYTF.

The J gene is TRBJ2-3, the V gene TRBV18; TRBD2 matches 10 bases. Germline V gene sequence: CDR1 KGHSH, CDR2 LQKENI. The CDR3 totals 15 residues. The V and J ends lost 3 bases and 3 bases, in that order; junction bases with no gene match: 3. CDR3 amino acids: CASSPGLALTDTQYF. CDR3 nucleotide sequence: TGTGCCAGCTCACCGGGACTAGCGTTGACAGATACGCAGTATTTT.